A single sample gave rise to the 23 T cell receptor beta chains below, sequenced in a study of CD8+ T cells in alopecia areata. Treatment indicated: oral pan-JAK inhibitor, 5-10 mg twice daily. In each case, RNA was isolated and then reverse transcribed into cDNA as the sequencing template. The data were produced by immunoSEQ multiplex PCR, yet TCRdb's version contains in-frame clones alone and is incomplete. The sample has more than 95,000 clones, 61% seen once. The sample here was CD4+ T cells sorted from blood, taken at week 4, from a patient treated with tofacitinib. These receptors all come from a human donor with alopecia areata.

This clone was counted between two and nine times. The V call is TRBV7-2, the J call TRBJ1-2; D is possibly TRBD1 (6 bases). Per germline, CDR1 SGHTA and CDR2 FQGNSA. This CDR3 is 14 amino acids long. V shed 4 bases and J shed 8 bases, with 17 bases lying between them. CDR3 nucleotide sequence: TGTGCCAGCAGCTATCTACAGGGCCTCGAGGGCTACACCTTC. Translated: CASSYLQGLEGYTF.

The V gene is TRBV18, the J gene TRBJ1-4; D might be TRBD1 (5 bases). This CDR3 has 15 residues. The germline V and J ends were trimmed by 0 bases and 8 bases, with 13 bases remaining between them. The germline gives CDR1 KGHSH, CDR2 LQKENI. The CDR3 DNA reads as TGTGCCAGCTCACCACCGGCCAGGGTGCGGGAAAAACTGTTTTTT. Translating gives CASSPPARVREKLFF. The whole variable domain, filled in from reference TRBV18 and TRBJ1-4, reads NAGVMQNPRHLVRRRGQEARLRCSPMKGHSHVYWYRQLPEEGLKFMVYLQKENIIDESGMPKERFSAEFPKEGPSILRIQQVVRGDSAAYFCASSPPARVREKLFFGSGTQLSVL.

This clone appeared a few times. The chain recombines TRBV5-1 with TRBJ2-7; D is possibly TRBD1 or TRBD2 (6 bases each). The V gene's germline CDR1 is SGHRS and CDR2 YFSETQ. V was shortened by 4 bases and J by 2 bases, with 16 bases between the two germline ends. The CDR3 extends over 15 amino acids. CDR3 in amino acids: CASSPGAGRAYEQYF. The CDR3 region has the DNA TGCGCCAGCAGCCCGGGGGCGGGACGGGCCTACGAGCAGTACTTC.

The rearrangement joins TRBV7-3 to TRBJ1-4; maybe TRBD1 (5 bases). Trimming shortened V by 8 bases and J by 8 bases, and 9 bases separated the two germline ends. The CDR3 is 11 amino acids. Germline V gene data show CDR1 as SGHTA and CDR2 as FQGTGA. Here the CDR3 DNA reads TGTGCCAGCTTCGACAGAGAAAAACTGTTTTTT. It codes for CASFDREKLFF.

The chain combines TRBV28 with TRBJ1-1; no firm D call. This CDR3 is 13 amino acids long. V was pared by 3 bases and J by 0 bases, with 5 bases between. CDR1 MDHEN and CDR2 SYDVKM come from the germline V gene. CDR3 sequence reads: CASSLPLNTEAFF. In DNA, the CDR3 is TGTGCCAGCAGTTTGCCCCTGAACACTGAAGCTTTCTTT.

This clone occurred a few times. CDR3 sequence reads: CSVLTGDETQYF. As DNA, the CDR3 is TGCAGCGTATTGACAGGGGACGAGACCCAGTACTTC. The V call is TRBV29-1, the J call TRBJ2-5; 8 bases map to TRBD1. From germline, CDR1 is SQVTM and CDR2 ANQGSEA. With 6 bases clipped from V and 5 bases from J, the junction kept 5 bases outside the gene matches. The CDR3 runs to 12 residues.

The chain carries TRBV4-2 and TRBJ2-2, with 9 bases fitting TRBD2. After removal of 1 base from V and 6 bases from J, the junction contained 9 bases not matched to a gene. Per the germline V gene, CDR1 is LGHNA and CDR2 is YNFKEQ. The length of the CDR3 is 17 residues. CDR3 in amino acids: CASSQVPGGGAPGELFF. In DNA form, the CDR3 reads TGTGCCAGCAGCCAAGTCCCCGGCGGGGGGGCCCCCGGGGAGCTGTTTTTT.

The CDR3: CASSVGRGKNIQYF. CDR3 in DNA: TGTGCCAGCAGCGTAGGAAGAGGCAAAAACATTCAGTACTTC. V is TRBV9 and J is TRBJ2-4; D remains ambiguous. The CDR3 covers 14 residues. V dropped 0 bases and J dropped 3 bases, with 7 bases sitting between them. Germline V gene sequence: CDR1 SGDLS, CDR2 YYNGEE.

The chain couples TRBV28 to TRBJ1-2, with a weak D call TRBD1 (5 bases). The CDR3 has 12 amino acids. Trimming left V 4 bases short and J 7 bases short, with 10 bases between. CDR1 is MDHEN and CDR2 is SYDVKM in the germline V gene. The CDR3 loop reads CASSSGRGGYTF. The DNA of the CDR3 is TGTGCCAGCAGTTCAGGGAGGGGTGGCTACACCTTC.

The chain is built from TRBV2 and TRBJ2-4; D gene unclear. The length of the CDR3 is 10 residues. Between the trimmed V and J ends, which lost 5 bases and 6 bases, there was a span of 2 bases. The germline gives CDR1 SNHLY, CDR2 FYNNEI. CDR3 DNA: TGTGCCAGCAGTCTAAACATTCAGTACTTC. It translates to CASSLNIQYF.

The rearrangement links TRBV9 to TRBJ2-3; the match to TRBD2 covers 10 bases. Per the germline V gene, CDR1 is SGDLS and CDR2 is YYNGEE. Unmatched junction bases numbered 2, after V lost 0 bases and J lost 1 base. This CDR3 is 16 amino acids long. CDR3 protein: CASSVEGLAGTDTQYF. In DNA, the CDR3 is TGTGCCAGCAGCGTAGAAGGACTAGCGGGCACAGATACGCAGTATTTT.

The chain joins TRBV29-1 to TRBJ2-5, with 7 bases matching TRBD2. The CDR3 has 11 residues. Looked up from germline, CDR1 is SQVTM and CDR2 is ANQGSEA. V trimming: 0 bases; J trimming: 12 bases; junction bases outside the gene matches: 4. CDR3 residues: CSVEDGTIKYF. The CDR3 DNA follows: TGCAGCGTTGAAGACGGGACTATTAAGTACTTC. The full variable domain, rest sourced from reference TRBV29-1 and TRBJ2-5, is SAVISQKPSRDICQRGTSLTIQCQVDSQVTMMFWYRQQPGQSLTLIATANQGSEATYESGFVIDKFPISRPNLTFSTLTVSNMSPEDSSIYLCSVEDGTIKYFGPGTRLLVL.

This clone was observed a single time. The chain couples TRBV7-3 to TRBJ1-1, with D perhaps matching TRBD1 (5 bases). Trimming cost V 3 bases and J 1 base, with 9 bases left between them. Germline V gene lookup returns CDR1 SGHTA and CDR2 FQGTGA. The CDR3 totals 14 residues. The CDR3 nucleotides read TGTGCCAGCAGCTTTACAGGAAAGAACACTGAAGCTTTCTTT. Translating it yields CASSFTGKNTEAFF.

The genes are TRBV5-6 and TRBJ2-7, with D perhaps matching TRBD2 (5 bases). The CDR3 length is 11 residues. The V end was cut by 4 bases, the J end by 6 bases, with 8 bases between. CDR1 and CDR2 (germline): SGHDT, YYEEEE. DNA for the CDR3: TGTGCCAGCAGCGTCCGGGGCGAGCAGTACTTC. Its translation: CASSVRGEQYF.

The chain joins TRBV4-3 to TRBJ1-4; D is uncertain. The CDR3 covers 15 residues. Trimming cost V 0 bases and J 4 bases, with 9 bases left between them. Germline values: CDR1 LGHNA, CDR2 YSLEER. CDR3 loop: CASSQERRNNEKLFF. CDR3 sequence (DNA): TGCGCCAGCAGCCAAGAGAGGCGTAATAATGAAAAACTGTTTTTT.

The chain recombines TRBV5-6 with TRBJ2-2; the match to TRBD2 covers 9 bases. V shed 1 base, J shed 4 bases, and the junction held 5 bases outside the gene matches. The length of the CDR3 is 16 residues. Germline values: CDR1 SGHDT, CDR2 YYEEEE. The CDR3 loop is CASSLPRGGRTGELFF. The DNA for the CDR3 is TGTGCCAGCAGCTTGCCGCGGGGGGGCCGCACCGGGGAGCTGTTTTTT.

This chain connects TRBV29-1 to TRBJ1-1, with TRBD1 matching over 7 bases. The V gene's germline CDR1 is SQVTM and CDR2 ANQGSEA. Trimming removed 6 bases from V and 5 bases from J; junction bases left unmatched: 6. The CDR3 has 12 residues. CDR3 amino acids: CSVEGAGTEAFF. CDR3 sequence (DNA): TGCAGCGTCGAGGGGGCTGGTACTGAAGCTTTCTTT.

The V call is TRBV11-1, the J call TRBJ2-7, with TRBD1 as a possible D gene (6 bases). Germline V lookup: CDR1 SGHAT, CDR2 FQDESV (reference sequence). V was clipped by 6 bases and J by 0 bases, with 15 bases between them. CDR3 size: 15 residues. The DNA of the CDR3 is TGTGCCAGCAGTGCTCAGGGGTCGGGCTCCTACGAGCAGTACTTC. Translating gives CASSAQGSGSYEQYF.

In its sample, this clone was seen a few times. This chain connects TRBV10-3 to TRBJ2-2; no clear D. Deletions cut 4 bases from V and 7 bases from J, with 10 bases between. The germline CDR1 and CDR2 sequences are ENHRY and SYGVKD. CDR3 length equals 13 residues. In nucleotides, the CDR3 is TGTGCCATCAGTGGTGTTGGCAGCGGGGAGCTGTTTTTT. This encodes CAISGVGSGELFF.

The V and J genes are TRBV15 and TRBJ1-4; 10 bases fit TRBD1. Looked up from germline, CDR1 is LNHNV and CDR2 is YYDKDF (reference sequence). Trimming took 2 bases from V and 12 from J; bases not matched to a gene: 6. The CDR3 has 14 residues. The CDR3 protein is CATSRQNGQGELFF. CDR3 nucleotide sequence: TGTGCCACCAGCAGACAAAACGGACAGGGGGAACTGTTTTTT.

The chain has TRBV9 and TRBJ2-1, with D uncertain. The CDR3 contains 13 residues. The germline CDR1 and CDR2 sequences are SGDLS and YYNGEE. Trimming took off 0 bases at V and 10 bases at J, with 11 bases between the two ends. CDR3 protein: CASSVEPSQEQFF. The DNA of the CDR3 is TGTGCCAGCAGCGTAGAACCCTCCCAGGAGCAGTTCTTC.

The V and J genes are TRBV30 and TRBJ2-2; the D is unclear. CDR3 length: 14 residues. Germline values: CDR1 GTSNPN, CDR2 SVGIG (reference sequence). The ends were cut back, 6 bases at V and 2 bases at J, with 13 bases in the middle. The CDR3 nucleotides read TGTGCCTGCAACAAGAGGCGAAACACCGGGGAGCTGTTTTTT. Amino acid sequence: CACNKRRNTGELFF.

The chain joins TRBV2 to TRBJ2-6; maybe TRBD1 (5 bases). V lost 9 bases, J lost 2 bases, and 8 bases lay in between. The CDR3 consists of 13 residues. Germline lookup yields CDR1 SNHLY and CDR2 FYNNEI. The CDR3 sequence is CARQGTGANVLTF. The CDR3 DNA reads TGTGCCAGGCAGGGTACTGGGGCCAACGTCCTGACTTTC.